Following are 5 T cell receptor beta chains from one sample sequenced in a study of blood T cell repertoires in COVID-19. TCRdb keeps only in-frame clones here, not all; method: immunoSEQ multiplex PCR. Among about 240,000 clones listed, about four fifths were seen once. The sequenced sample consisted of peripheral blood. The receptor set was obtained from a man aged 25-45 years who had recovered from COVID-19.

The chain carries TRBV3-1 (or the pseudogene TRBV3-2) and TRBJ2-5; D remains unclear. Germline V gene sequence: CDR1 LGHDT, CDR2 YNNKEL (reference sequence). The CDR3 runs 14 residues. Trimming removed 0 bases from V and 2 bases from J, with 7 bases in between. CDR3 nucleotide sequence: TGTGCCAGCAGCCAAGAAACAGCACAAGAGACCCAGTACTTC. Amino acids: CASSQETAQETQYF.

The V gene is TRBV5-1, the J gene TRBJ2-5, with TRBD2 identical over 10 bases. V lost 0 bases and J lost 4; bases outside the gene matches: 6. The CDR3 covers 16 residues. From germline, CDR1 is SGHRS and CDR2 YFSETQ. DNA for the CDR3: TGCGCCAGCAGCTTGGGTATGGGACTAGCGTTAGAGACCCAGTACTTC. It codes for CASSLGMGLALETQYF.

This chain uses TRBV5-8 with TRBJ2-5; 8 bases match TRBD1. The CDR3 has 16 residues. CDR1 is SGHTS and CDR2 is YDEGEE in the germline V gene. V lost 4 bases and J lost 3; bases outside the gene matches: 11. CDR3 DNA: TGTGCCAGCAGCCAACCGGACAGGGCAGTAGAAGAGACCCAGTACTTC. It encodes CASSQPDRAVEETQYF. The full variable domain, rest sourced from reference TRBV5-8 and TRBJ2-5, is EAGVTQSPTHLIKTRGQQATLRCSPISGHTSVYWYQQALGLGLQFLLWYDEGEERNRGNFPPRFSGRQFPNYSSELNVNALELEDSALYLCASSQPDRAVEETQYFGPGTRLLVL.

The chain recombines TRBV10-3 with TRBJ2-5; 8 bases line up with TRBD1. Per the germline V gene, CDR1 is ENHRY and CDR2 is SYGVKD. J lost 4 bases, V lost 4 bases, and 11 bases had no gene match. The CDR3 length is 16 residues. DNA for the CDR3: TGTGCCATCAGTGCGGAGACAGGGGTGGGGGGAGAGACCCAGTACTTC. Protein sequence: CAISAETGVGGETQYF.

V and J are TRBV10-3 and TRBJ1-2, with 12 bases matching TRBD1. Germline V gives CDR1 ENHRY, CDR2 SYGVKD. V was pared by 5 bases and J by 4 bases, with 11 bases of the junction left unmatched. This CDR3 has 17 residues. The CDR3 DNA sequence: TGTGCCATCAGTTCATCGGGACAGGGGGCTGGGTCCTATGGCTACACCTTC. Amino acid sequence: CAISSSGQGAGSYGYTF.